The entry below describes one TCR beta chain. This clonotype was observed a handful of times. Its cognate antigen has yet to be identified. No qualities accompany the bases; no much larger clone lies one base away. Patients with ophthalmopathy had moderately to severely active disease, with a Clinical Activity Score of 3 or more, a NOSPECS grade of 4 or more, and a disease duration of less than 3 months. Patients were excluded if they had other autoimmune diseases, uncontrolled infections, pregnancy or lactation. Diagnosis was based on clinical symptoms, serum thyroxine, TRAb, thyroid ultrasound and orbital computed tomography. PBMCs were isolated from more than 9 ml of fresh peripheral blood by Ficoll-Paque density gradient centrifugation. Trizol reagent was used to extract the total RNA, and its quality was then checked on an Agilent 2100 Bioanalyzer. The sample comes from a study of Graves' ophthalmopathy and Graves' hyperthyroidism (dated by TCRdb to between 2017 and 2018). Regarding the research as a whole: Peripheral blood samples were taken at the time of initial diagnosis, before any treatment was given. The study used signatures of the TCR beta repertoire to tell Graves' ophthalmopathy apart from Graves' hyperthyroidism and to predict which patients would progress to ophthalmopathy. In total, approximately 130 blood samples were TCR-sequenced: approximately 42 ophthalmopathy, some 72 hyperthyroidism and roughly 17 hyperthyroidism-to-ophthalmopathy patients. To explore V-J signatures that distinguish ophthalmopathy from hyperthyroidism, a discovery set of 90 to 100 patients was enrolled, made up of around 44 with ophthalmopathy and 57 with stable hyperthyroidism. An independent validation cohort comprised 18 to 20 hyperthyroidism patients and over 15 patients who later progressed from hyperthyroidism to ophthalmopathy. T-cell repertoires of thyroid tissue and blood were compared in over five hyperthyroidism patients. After sampling, hyperthyroidism patients received methimazole starting at 30 mg daily, and ophthalmopathy patients received high-dose intravenous methylprednisolone. Overall results and qualifications from the work: Sample size was not predetermined statistically, and investigators were not blinded to group allocation. In cross-validation, the 13-signature model distinguished ophthalmopathy from stable hyperthyroidism with more than 85% sensitivity and approximately 81% specificity, while in the test set the corresponding values were 80% and 75%. In validation, the model predicted ophthalmopathy progression with 55% to 71% sensitivity and less than 80% specificity; roughly 12 predicted patients were CT-confirmed with GO in a median of around 6.5 months. Most expanded thyroid clonotypes with a frequency above 0.001 also appeared in blood, which suggests that blood repertoires may reflect the immune response in the thyroid.

Trimming at the junction amounts to 4 bases on V and 4 bases on J, and the germline ends lie 16 bases apart. Measured from the cysteine to the phenylalanine, the CDR3 is 15 residues long. The CDR3 DNA has 45 bases and is translated from base 1. CDR1 and CDR2 are drawn from the germline V gene (reference sequence): LNHDA, SQIVND. For repertoire sequencing, the TCR beta CDR3 regions were amplified from RNA transcripts. The first round was an RT-PCR using HTBI primers with the Qiagen OneStep RT-PCR kit, and this first round was followed by a second-round multiplex PCR, then size selection and purification. The libraries underwent paired-end sequencing with 100 bp reads on an Illumina HiSeq2000. Per the original workflow: SOAPnuke was used to process the reads, removing any read that contained adapters or uncalled bases, had a mean Phred below 15, or lacked an exact match to the constant primer or identifier. COPE v1.2.5 was used to merge high-quality paired reads. Unique nucleotide sequences were defined as clonotypes and aligned to IMGT TRB V, D and J references using MiTCR v1.1. The analysis was limited to V-J combinations with a frequency above 0.0001, which together covered more than 98% of repertoires. For each V-J combination, a TCR clonal expansion and chaos score was defined as the ratio of F50 clonal expansion to chaos observed in the TCRdist matrix. Features were reduced by Welch's t-statistics and random forest to more than 10 V-J combinations, which fed a naive Bayes classifier. The Morisita-Horn index was used to measure how similar the thyroid and blood repertoires were. The public sequencing data were trimmed at Q25 with fastp and processed into clonotypes with MiXCR by TCRdb, which kept only in-frame beta chains. Each entry is one CDR3 protein sequence, shown with its most common DNA and genes. The V and J calls come from TCRdb's annotation, not from the publication. Counted in this sample were approximately 330,000 distinct CDR3 sequences; 15% to 20% of them appeared once. 9% to 15% of the sample comes from the top ten.

The sequenced sample consisted of peripheral blood. The receptor was isolated from an adult man with Graves' ophthalmopathy. Recombination joined TRBV19 with TRBJ1-1, and the D gene may be TRBD1, 6 bases matching. The DNA sequence reads TGTGCCAGTAGTAAAAGACAGGAGAGGGGCACTGAAGCTTTCTTT. It codes for CASSKRQERGTEAFF.